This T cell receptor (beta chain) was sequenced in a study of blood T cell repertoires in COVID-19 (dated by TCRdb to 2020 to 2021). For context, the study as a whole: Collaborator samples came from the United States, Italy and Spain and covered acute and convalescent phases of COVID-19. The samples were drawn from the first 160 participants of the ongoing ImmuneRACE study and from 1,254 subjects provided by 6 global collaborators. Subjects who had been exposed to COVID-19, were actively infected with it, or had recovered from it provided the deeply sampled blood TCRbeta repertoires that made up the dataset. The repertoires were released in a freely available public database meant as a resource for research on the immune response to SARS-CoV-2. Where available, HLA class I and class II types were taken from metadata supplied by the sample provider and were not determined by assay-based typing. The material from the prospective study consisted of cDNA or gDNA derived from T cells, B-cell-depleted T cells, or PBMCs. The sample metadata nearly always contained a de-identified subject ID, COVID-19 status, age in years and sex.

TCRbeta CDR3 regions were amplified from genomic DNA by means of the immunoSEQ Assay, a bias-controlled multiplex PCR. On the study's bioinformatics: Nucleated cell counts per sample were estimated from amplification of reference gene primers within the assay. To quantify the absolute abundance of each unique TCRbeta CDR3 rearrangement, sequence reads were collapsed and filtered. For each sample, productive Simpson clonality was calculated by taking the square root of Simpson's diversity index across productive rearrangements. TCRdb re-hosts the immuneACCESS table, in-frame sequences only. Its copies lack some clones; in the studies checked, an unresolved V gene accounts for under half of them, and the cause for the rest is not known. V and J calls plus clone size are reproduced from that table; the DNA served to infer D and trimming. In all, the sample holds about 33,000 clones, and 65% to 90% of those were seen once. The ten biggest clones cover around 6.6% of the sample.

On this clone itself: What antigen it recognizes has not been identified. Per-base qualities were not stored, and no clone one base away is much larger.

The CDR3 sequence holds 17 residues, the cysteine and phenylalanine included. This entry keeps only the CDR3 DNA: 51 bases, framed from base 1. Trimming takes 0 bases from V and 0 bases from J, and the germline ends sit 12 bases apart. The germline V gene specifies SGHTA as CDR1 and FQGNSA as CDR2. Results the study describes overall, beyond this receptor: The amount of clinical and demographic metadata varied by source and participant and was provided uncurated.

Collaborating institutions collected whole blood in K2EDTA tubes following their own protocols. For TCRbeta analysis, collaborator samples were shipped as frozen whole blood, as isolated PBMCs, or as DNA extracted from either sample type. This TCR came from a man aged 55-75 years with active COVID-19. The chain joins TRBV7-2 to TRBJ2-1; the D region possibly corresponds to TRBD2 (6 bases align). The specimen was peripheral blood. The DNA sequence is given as TGTGCCAGCAGCTTAGCTAGCGGACTCAGCTCCTACAATGAGCAGTTCTTC. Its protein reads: CASSLASGLSSYNEQFF.